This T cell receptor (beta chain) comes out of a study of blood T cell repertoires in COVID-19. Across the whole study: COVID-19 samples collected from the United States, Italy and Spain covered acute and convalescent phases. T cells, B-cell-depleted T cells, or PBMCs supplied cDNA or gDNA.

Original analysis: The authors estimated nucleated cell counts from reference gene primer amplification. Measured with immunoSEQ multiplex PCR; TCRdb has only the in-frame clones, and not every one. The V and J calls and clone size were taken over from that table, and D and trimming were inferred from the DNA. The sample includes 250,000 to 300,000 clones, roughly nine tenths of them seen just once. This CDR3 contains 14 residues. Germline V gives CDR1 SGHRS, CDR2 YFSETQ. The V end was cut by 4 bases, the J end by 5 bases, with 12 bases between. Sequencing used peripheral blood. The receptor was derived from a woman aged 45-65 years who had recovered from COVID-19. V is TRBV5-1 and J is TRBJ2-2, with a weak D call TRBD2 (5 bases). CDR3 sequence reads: CASSIRGDTGELFF. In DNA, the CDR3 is TGCGCCAGCAGCATCCGGGGTGATACCGGGGAGCTGTTTTTT.